Below, 17 T cell receptor beta chains from the same sample are listed, as sequenced in a study of patients and donors after allogeneic stem cell transplantation. MiXCR, applied by TCRdb to the RT-PCR reads, yields one record per CDR3 protein. The repertoire has about 960,000 distinct CDR3 sequences, roughly 18% of them found once; the top ten carry approximately 5.9%. Sequences were obtained from blood, either unsorted or a sorted T cell fraction (not recorded which). These receptors all stem from a human donor who was either an allogeneic HSCT recipient or a stem cell or donor lymphocyte infusion donor (not recorded which). It is not recorded whose cells these are; they may come from a transplant donor.

The chain links TRBV6-2 or TRBV6-3 to TRBJ2-2; D uncertain. Looked up from germline, CDR1 is MNHEY and CDR2 is SVGEGT. The CDR3 sequence is 14 residues long. The V gene lost 5 bases and the J gene lost 5 bases, with 12 bases spanning the gap. CDR3 loop: CASSPRVVTGELFF. For the CDR3, the DNA is TGTGCCAGCAGTCCCCGGGTCGTGACCGGGGAGCTGTTTTTT.

This clonotype showed up just a few times. J is TRBJ1-2 and V is TRBV7-9; D is unclear. In germline, CDR1 is SEHNR, CDR2 FQNEAQ (reference sequence). V lost 0 bases, J lost 8 bases, and 7 bases lay in between. The CDR3 runs 12 residues. The CDR3 nucleotides read TGTGCCAGCAGCTTAGCGAAAGTGGGCTACACCTTC. It is translated as CASSLAKVGYTF. The full variable domain, completed using reference TRBV7-9 and TRBJ1-2, is DTGVSQNPRHKITKRGQNVTFRCDPISEHNRLYWYRQTLGQGPEFLTYFQNEAQLEKSRLLSDRFSAERPKGSFSTLEIQRTEQGDSAMYLCASSLAKVGYTFGSGTRLTVV.

V gene TRBV29-1 combines with J gene TRBJ1-1; possible D gene TRBD1, 6 bases. Trimming removed 7 bases from V and 3 bases from J, with 15 bases in between. Per the germline V gene, CDR1 is SQVTM and CDR2 is ANQGSEA. The CDR3 is 13 amino acids. This CDR3 is CSAGTGKDTEAFF. CDR3 sequence (DNA): TGCAGCGCAGGAACAGGGAAGGACACTGAAGCTTTCTTT.

The chain employs TRBV12-3 or TRBV12-4 and TRBJ1-3; D remains ambiguous. Trimming cost V 3 bases and J 0 bases, with 12 bases left between them. The CDR3 length is 16 residues. CDR3 loop: CASSFPVSGSGNTIYF. CDR3 coding DNA: TGTGCCAGCAGTTTCCCCGTATCGGGCTCTGGAAACACCATATATTTT.

The chain uses TRBV18 and TRBJ2-7, with unresolved D. The V end lost 5 bases, the J end lost 3 bases, and 14 bases lay between the germline ends. In germline, CDR1 is KGHSH, CDR2 LQKENI. CDR3 length: 14 amino acids. CDR3 in DNA: TGTGCCAGCTCAACTGGTACAAGTTTCTACGAGCAGTACTTC. Protein sequence: CASSTGTSFYEQYF.

The rearrangement joins TRBV10-3 to TRBJ2-6, with D perhaps TRBD2 (7 bases). The CDR3 has 15 amino acids. The V and J ends lost 8 bases and 0 bases respectively, with 11 bases between them. The V gene's germline CDR1 is ENHRY and CDR2 SYGVKD. The CDR3: CAIWGGFSGANVLTF. Written as DNA, the CDR3 is TGTGCCATCTGGGGGGGCTTCTCTGGGGCCAACGTCCTGACTTTC.

V gene TRBV2 combines with J gene TRBJ1-6, with D uncertain. CDR3 length: 15 amino acids. From germline, CDR1 is SNHLY and CDR2 FYNNEI. Trimming left V 6 bases short and J 10 bases short, with 19 bases between. The CDR3 protein is CASREHGSGNSPLHF. The CDR3 bases are TGTGCCAGCAGGGAACACGGGTCGGGGAACTCACCCCTCCACTTT.

This chain links TRBV6-1 with TRBJ2-4; the D gene is possibly TRBD2 (7 bases). V lost 4 bases to trimming and J lost 0 bases, with 13 bases between them. This CDR3 has 16 amino acids. Per the germline V gene, CDR1 is MNHNS and CDR2 is SASEGT. The CDR3 DNA reads as TGTGCCAGCAGTGCTGCGGGGGCTTTAGCCAAAAACATTCAGTACTTC. It is translated as CASSAAGALAKNIQYF.

V is TRBV5-6 and J is TRBJ2-7; D may be TRBD2 (6 bases). The ends were cut back, 5 bases at V and 7 bases at J, with 16 bases in the middle. CDR1 and CDR2 (germline): SGHDT, YYEEEE. The CDR3 extends over 13 amino acids. This chain's CDR3 is CASRGVGTGEQYF. As DNA, the CDR3 is TGTGCCAGCAGAGGGGTAGGGACTGGGGAGCAGTACTTC.

Many counts were recorded for this clonotype. This chain connects TRBV12-3 or TRBV12-4 to TRBJ1-6, with 7 bases that match TRBD1. The CDR3 runs 14 residues. With 5 bases clipped from V and 7 bases from J, the junction kept 5 bases outside the gene matches. CDR3 bases: TGTGCCAGCAGTACACAGGGGAACAATTCACCCCTCCACTTT. Protein product: CASSTQGNNSPLHF.

This clonotype has more than one count but fewer than ten. The rearrangement uses TRBV20-1 and TRBJ2-1; 8 bases line up with TRBD2. The CDR3 runs to 11 residues. Germline CDR1 is DFQATT and CDR2 is SNEGSKA (reference sequence). The CDR3 reads CAGLAHNEQFF. The CDR3 region has the DNA TGCGCCGGACTAGCCCACAATGAGCAGTTCTTC.

This clonotype has only a few counts. The V and J genes are TRBV20-1 and TRBJ2-1, with 13 bases that match TRBD2. The J segment lost 4 bases and the V segment lost 5 bases, leaving 2 bases of the junction unmatched. Germline CDR1 DFQATT, CDR2 SNEGSKA (reference sequence). The CDR3 has 14 amino acids. The CDR3, as DNA: TGCAGTGCTCCGACTAGCGGGGGGTACAATGAGCAGTTCTTC. Its translation: CSAPTSGGYNEQFF.

This clonotype has only a few counts. The chain carries TRBV5-1 and TRBJ1-5; D gene unclear. Germline CDR1 reads SGHRS; CDR2 reads YFSETQ. The length of the CDR3 is 15 residues. V was cut by 4 bases and J by 2 bases, with 13 bases left in between. The CDR3 DNA follows: TGCGCCAGCAGCCCCGATGGGGTCGGCAATCAGCCCCAGCATTTT. It is translated as CASSPDGVGNQPQHF. The full variable domain, its missing parts supplied by reference TRBV5-1 and TRBJ1-5, is KAGVTQTPRYLIKTRGQQVTLSCSPISGHRSVSWYQQTPGQGLQFLFEYFSETQRNKGNFPGRFSGRQFSNSRSEMNVSTLELGDSALYLCASSPDGVGNQPQHFGDGTRLSIL.

The CDR3 bases are TGTGCCAGCAGCCGGAGCGGACAGGGAGACTACGAGCAGTACTTC. This codes for CASSRSGQGDYEQYF. The rearrangement links TRBV7-2 to TRBJ2-7; 8 nucleotides align to TRBD1. CDR1 is SGHTA, CDR2 FQGNSA, per germline. V lost 5 bases to trimming and J lost 3 bases; unmatched junction nucleotides: 9. The CDR3 consists of 15 residues.

The V and J genes are TRBV20-1 and TRBJ1-1; D gene unclear. The CDR3 runs 14 residues. Trimming left V 6 bases short and J 1 base short, with 15 bases between. CDR1 and CDR2 (germline): DFQATT, SNEGSKA (reference sequence). CDR3 amino acids: CSANWEGRNTEAFF. CDR3 nucleotide sequence: TGCAGTGCAAACTGGGAGGGTCGGAACACTGAAGCTTTCTTT.

A few counts support this clonotype. This chain joins TRBV5-1 and TRBJ2-3; 12 bases line up with TRBD2. Trimming removed 0 bases from V and 0 bases from J; junction bases left unmatched: 2. The germline V gene has CDR1 SGHRS and CDR2 YFSETQ. The CDR3 is 17 amino acids. The CDR3 reads CASSLAGTSGSTDTQYF. CDR3 DNA: TGCGCCAGCAGCTTGGCCGGGACTAGCGGGAGCACAGATACGCAGTATTTT.

This chain connects TRBV5-6 to TRBJ2-5; no firm D call. The germline V and J ends were trimmed by 6 bases and 0 bases, with 6 bases remaining between them. Per germline, CDR1 SGHDT and CDR2 YYEEEE. CDR3 length: 12 amino acids. CDR3 sequence: CASTINQETQYF. The CDR3 bases are TGTGCCAGCACCATAAACCAAGAGACCCAGTACTTC.